Below, 17 T cell receptor beta chains from the same sample are listed, as sequenced in a study of blood T cell repertoires in COVID-19 (dated by TCRdb to about 2020). The library was prepared using the immunoSEQ multiplex PCR assay. TCRdb holds this immuneACCESS table with in-frame rearrangements only. Some clones are missing; in checked studies, unresolved V genes explain under half, and the rest has no known cause. Present in this sample are 70,000 or so clones, approximately 83% of which were seen just once. The ten largest account for approximately 15% of the sample. The sample comprised peripheral blood. These receptors were obtained from a man aged 40-49 years with COVID-19, enrolled during active disease.

The gene calls are TRBV4-2 and TRBJ2-5; a weak D match, TRBD1 (6 bases). V dropped 4 bases and J dropped 4 bases, with 22 bases sitting between them. CDR3 length equals 17 residues. Germline V lookup: CDR1 LGHNA, CDR2 YNFKEQ. Written as DNA, the CDR3 is TGTGCCAGCAGCCCCAACCGGGACACTCGAGGGGGAGAGACCCAGTACTTC. The encoded protein is CASSPNRDTRGGETQYF.

The J gene is TRBJ2-1, the V gene TRBV6-4, with 10 positions matching TRBD2. V was clipped by 6 bases and J by 1 base; unmatched bases: 6. Germline CDR1 is MRHNA and CDR2 is SNTAGT. The CDR3 totals 16 residues. The DNA of the CDR3 is TGTGCCAGCAGCGAAAGCGGGGGGGCGTCCTACAATGAGCAGTTCTTC. This codes for CASSESGGASYNEQFF.

This rearrangement joins TRBV6-5 to TRBJ1-1, with D possibly TRBD1 on 5 matching bases. V was clipped by 5 bases and J by 1 base, with 8 bases between them. The germline CDR1 and CDR2 sequences are MNHEY and SVGAGI. The CDR3 is 13 residues long. The CDR3 DNA reads as TGTGCCAGCAGTATCGGACAGAACACTGAAGCTTTCTTT. It translates to CASSIGQNTEAFF.

In DNA form, the CDR3 reads TGTGCCAGCAGCCAAGGGTCCCGGAAACCGCGGGGAGATACGCAGTATTTT. Encoded protein: CASSQGSRKPRGDTQYF. The chain couples TRBV14 to TRBJ2-3; tentative D call: TRBD2 (6 bases). The CDR3 runs to 17 residues. Germline V lookup: CDR1 SGHDN, CDR2 FVKESK. V gave up 1 base and J gave up 5 bases, with 19 bases separating them.

The chain carries TRBV14 and TRBJ1-2; D not certain. V was pared by 2 bases and J by 8 bases, with 15 bases between. Per germline, CDR1 SGHDN and CDR2 FVKESK. The CDR3 totals 14 residues. The CDR3 DNA sequence: TGTGCCAGCAGCCAAAAGGAGGGAATAGCGGGCTACACCTTC. The encoded protein is CASSQKEGIAGYTF.

As to this clone: A junction boundary mismatches the germline segment, possibly from a read error. This chain links TRBV5-6 with TRBJ2-7; 10 bases line up with TRBD1. Germline V gives CDR1 SGHDT, CDR2 YYEEEE. The CDR3 runs to 12 residues. The DNA of the CDR3 is TGTGCCAGCAGCCAAATACCCGGGACAGGGGACTTC. Translating it yields CASSQIPGTGDF. Drawing the rest from reference TRBV5-6 and TRBJ2-7, the complete variable domain is DAGVTQSPTHLIKTRGQQVTLRCSPKSGHDTVSWYQQALGQGPQFIFQYYEEEERQRGNFPDRFSGHQFPNYSSELNVNALLLGDSALYLCASSQIPGTGDFGPGTRLTVT.

The gene calls are TRBV5-6 and TRBJ1-5; the D gene is possibly TRBD1 (5 bases). V lost 0 bases, J lost 1 base, and 8 bases lay in between. This CDR3 contains 15 residues. Germline CDR1 SGHDT, CDR2 YYEEEE. This chain's CDR3 is CASSLAGGSNQPQHF. CDR3 sequence (DNA): TGTGCCAGCAGCTTGGCCGGGGGGAGCAATCAGCCCCAGCATTTT.

Note on this clone: The junction differs from germline at one of its ends, possibly a read error. The identical CDR3 is also encoded by other nucleotide sequences in the sample. V gene TRBV18 combines with J gene TRBJ2-5, with a weak D call TRBD2 (6 bases). Per germline, CDR1 KGHSH and CDR2 LQKENI. The CDR3 length is 14 residues. The CDR3 is CASSPPGRQETQYF. CDR3 bases: TGTGCCAGCTCCCCACCCGGGAGACAGGAGACCCAGTACTTC. Using reference TRBV18 and TRBJ2-5 for the parts outside the CDR3, the full variable domain is NAGVMQNPRHLVRRRGQEARLRCSPMKGHSHVYWYRQLPEEGLKFMVYLQKENIIDESGMPKERFSAEFPKEGPSILRIQQVVRGDSAAYFCASSPPGRQETQYFGPGTRLLVL.

The chain recombines TRBV2 with TRBJ1-5; no clear D gene. Germline V gene data show CDR1 as SNHLY and CDR2 as FYNNEI. V gave up 6 bases and J gave up 0 bases, with 9 bases separating them. The CDR3 has 14 amino acids. The CDR3 loop reads CASSQADSNQPQHF. For the CDR3, the DNA is TGTGCCAGCAGCCAGGCCGATAGCAATCAGCCCCAGCATTTT.

V gene TRBV19 combines with J gene TRBJ1-5; 8 bases are a match to TRBD1. Trimming cost V 3 bases and J 5 bases; bases outside gene matches: 6. The germline CDR1 and CDR2 sequences are LNHDA and SQIVND (reference sequence). This CDR3 is 15 amino acids long. The CDR3 nucleotides are TGTGCCAGTAGTATGAGACAGGGGACTGATCAGCCCCAGCATTTT. This translates into CASSMRQGTDQPQHF.

The chain carries TRBV3-1 (or the pseudogene TRBV3-2) and TRBJ1-3; D unresolved. The V gene's germline CDR1 is LGHDT and CDR2 YNNKEL (reference sequence). This CDR3 is built from 14 residues. V lost 4 bases and J lost 4, with 11 bases in between. Written as DNA, the CDR3 is TGTGCCAGCAGCCCCGAGTGGGCCGGAAACACCATATATTTT. Protein: CASSPEWAGNTIYF.

The rearrangement uses TRBV7-9 and TRBJ2-7; TRBD2 matches at 13 bases. V was pared by 3 bases and J by 6 bases, with 11 bases of the junction left unmatched. The CDR3 has 17 amino acids. Germline V CDR1 and CDR2: SEHNR, FQNEAQ (reference sequence). This CDR3 is CASSFGLAGALKREQYF. The CDR3 DNA follows: TGTGCCAGCAGCTTTGGACTAGCGGGGGCCCTTAAACGCGAGCAGTACTTC.

This clone is a singleton in its sample. The rearrangement joins TRBV18 to TRBJ2-7, with a weak D call TRBD1 (6 bases). CDR1 is KGHSH and CDR2 is LQKENI in the germline V gene. Trimming cost V 6 bases and J 4 bases, with 10 bases left between them. The CDR3 sequence is 12 residues long. The CDR3 nucleotides read TGTGCCAGCTCGGCCGGACAGTACGAGCAGTACTTC. Amino acids: CASSAGQYEQYF.

The V gene is TRBV29-1, the J gene TRBJ2-3; a weak D match, TRBD2 (5 bases). Trimming removed 7 bases from V and 0 bases from J, with 5 bases in between. The CDR3 covers 11 residues. Per the germline V gene, CDR1 is SQVTM and CDR2 is ANQGSEA. CDR3 sequence reads: CSGTSTDTQYF. CDR3 DNA sequence: TGCAGCGGGACTAGCACAGATACGCAGTATTTT.

The table lists this clone with a few counts. This sequence joins TRBV28 and TRBJ2-7; 8 bases fit TRBD2. The V segment lost 3 bases and the J segment 1 base; nucleotides outside the gene matches: 8. Germline V gene sequence: CDR1 MDHEN, CDR2 SYDVKM. This CDR3 contains 16 residues. CDR3 sequence (DNA): TGTGCCAGCAGTTTCCGAGCGGGGGCCCAATCCTACGAGCAGTACTTC. This codes for CASSFRAGAQSYEQYF. Combining the CDR3 with reference TRBV28 and TRBJ2-7 gives the whole variable domain DVKVTQSSRYLVKRTGEKVFLECVQDMDHENMFWYRQDPGLGLRLIYFSYDVKMKEKGDIPEGYSVSREKKERFSLILESASTNQTSMYLCASSFRAGAQSYEQYFGPGTRLTVT.

The table lists this clone with a count of one. This chain connects TRBV28 to TRBJ2-7; 8 positions match TRBD2. The V gene's germline CDR1 is MDHEN and CDR2 SYDVKM. V lost 7 bases to trimming and J lost 3 bases; unmatched junction nucleotides: 14. The CDR3 covers 16 residues. The CDR3 sequence: CASTSASGGSGYEQYF. The CDR3 DNA is TGTGCCAGCACTTCGGCCTCGGGAGGGTCGGGCTACGAGCAGTACTTC.

The count of this clone is one. The V gene is TRBV25-1, the J gene TRBJ1-2; D possibly corresponds to TRBD1 (6 bases). The germline gives CDR1 MGHDK, CDR2 SYGVNS. This CDR3 contains 16 residues. Trimming pared 5 bases from V and 8 bases from J, leaving 24 bases between. CDR3: CASSYPLGGGRGGYTF. The CDR3 bases are TGTGCCAGCAGTTACCCCCTGGGCGGGGGGCGTGGAGGCTACACCTTC.